Sequencing of this T cell receptor beta chain was carried out in a study of blood T cell repertoires in COVID-19. Whole-study context: Samples taken during acute and convalescent COVID-19 were collected in the United States, Italy and Spain. The cDNA or gDNA used as material had been derived from T cells, B-cell-depleted T cells, or PBMCs.

The V segment lost 4 bases and the J segment 4 bases; nucleotides outside the gene matches: 10. The CDR3 length is 16 residues. Germline CDR1 MGHDK, CDR2 SYGVNS. In the source study's methods: Reference gene primer amplification gave nucleated cell count estimates. Clones were sequenced by immunoSEQ multiplex PCR, and TCRdb holds only the in-frame ones, with some missing. The V and J calls and the clone size are those of that table, but D and trimming were determined from the DNA. The sample comprises approximately 230,000 clones, 83% of which are singletons, and 5.7% rests with the top ten. As concerns this clone: The same CDR3 arises from other DNA sequences in this sample as well.

The receptor's source is a man aged 80 or over with acute or convalescent COVID-19. This chain joins TRBV25-1 and TRBJ1-2; TRBD1 agrees at 9 bases. Material: peripheral blood. This chain's CDR3 is CASSARTGAGPYGYTF. The CDR3 region has the DNA TGTGCCAGCAGTGCCAGGACAGGGGCCGGTCCCTATGGCTACACCTTC.